This T cell receptor (beta chain) was sequenced in a study of cytomegalovirus exposure and HLA in healthy donors. Germline assignment: CDR1 LGHNA and CDR2 YNFKEQ. This CDR3 is built from 14 residues. The V end lost 0 bases, the J end lost 5 bases, and 8 bases lay between the germline ends. The PCR made use of 60 Vbeta and 13 Jbeta primers. Clones were sequenced by immunoSEQ multiplex PCR, and TCRdb holds only the in-frame ones, with some missing. The sample has fewer than 120,000 clones; roughly 80% are singletons. The chain uses TRBV4-2 and TRBJ2-4; unclear D gene. The specimen sequenced was PBMCs. This receptor was taken from a man aged 25-45 years in good health and CMV-seropositive. The CDR3 sequence: CASSQDISENIQYF. Written as DNA, the CDR3 is TGTGCCAGCAGCCAAGATATCAGCGAAAACATTCAGTACTTC.